One and the same sample provided the 27 T cell receptor beta chains below, sequenced in a study of control samples from healthy donors and cancer patients. Clones were read by immunoSEQ multiplex PCR, and TCRdb kept only the in-frame ones, dropping some. The data contain more than 5,500 clones, 84% of them seen just once; the ten biggest clones take up 7.1%. The sequenced sample consisted of formalin-fixed, paraffin-embedded tissue. These receptors all stem from a female donor with lung cancer.

This sequence joins TRBV6-5 and TRBJ2-7; 7 nucleotides align to TRBD2. This CDR3 region has 14 residues. Germline CDR1 reads MNHEY; CDR2 reads SVGAGI. V lost 7 bases and J lost 3; bases outside the gene matches: 9. The CDR3 bases are TGTGCCAGCAACCCCCGGGAGGATCTCTACGAGCAGTACTTC. Amino acid sequence: CASNPREDLYEQYF.

Points on this clone: The sample contains more than one DNA sequence encoding this CDR3. J is TRBJ2-7 and V is TRBV7-9; D call uncertain. The V end was cut by 9 bases, the J end by 3 bases, with 12 bases between. The CDR3 is 12 amino acids. Germline CDR1 is SEHNR and CDR2 is FQNEAQ (reference sequence). The chain's CDR3 is CASSLSGYEQYF. As DNA, the CDR3 is TGTGCCAGTAGCCTTAGTGGCTACGAGCAGTACTTC.

In the case of this clone: Other DNA sequences in the same sample also yield this CDR3. The chain has TRBV9 and TRBJ2-5; 12 bases fit TRBD2. Germline CDR1 reads SGDLS; CDR2 reads YYNGEE. This CDR3 spans 18 amino acids. V lost 0 bases, J lost 4 bases, and 10 bases stayed unmatched. CDR3 residues: CASSVGRRLAGEGETQYF. In DNA form, the CDR3 reads TGTGCCAGCAGCGTAGGTCGGCGACTAGCGGGAGAGGGAGAGACCCAGTACTTC. Using reference TRBV9 and TRBJ2-5 for the parts outside the CDR3, the full variable domain is DSGVTQTPKHLITATGQRVTLRCSPRSGDLSVYWYQQSLDQGLQFLIQYYNGEERAKGNILERFSAQQFPDLHSELNLSSLELGDSALYFCASSVGRRLAGEGETQYFGPGTRLLVL.

The rearrangement joins TRBV6-4 to TRBJ1-2, with D possibly TRBD1 on 6 matching bases. The CDR3 has 14 amino acids. Trimming removed 10 bases from V and 7 bases from J, with 22 bases in between. Germline-derived CDR1 and CDR2 are MRHNA and SNTAGT. The CDR3 region is CANHLRDTGGGYTF. CDR3 DNA sequence: TGTGCCAACCATCTTCGGGACACCGGGGGTGGCTACACCTTC.

This clone came up a few times. The chain couples TRBV7-6 to TRBJ2-2; no reliable D call. The V gene lost 0 bases and the J gene lost 6 bases, with 11 bases spanning the gap. The CDR3 has 15 amino acids. Germline-derived CDR1 and CDR2 are SGHVS and FNYEAQ. The CDR3 here is CASSLALSWSGELFF. The CDR3 nucleotides read TGTGCCAGCAGCTTAGCGCTTAGTTGGTCCGGGGAGCTGTTTTTT.

This clone is a singleton in its sample. The chain uses TRBV27 and TRBJ2-1; 11 bases align to TRBD2. This CDR3 comprises 15 residues. V shed 6 bases, J shed 5 bases, and the junction held 6 bases outside the gene matches. From germline, CDR1 is MNHEY and CDR2 SMNVEV (reference sequence). The CDR3 DNA reads as TGTGCCAGCAGAGCCGGGACTAGCGGCAACAATGAGCAGTTCTTC. It yields the protein CASRAGTSGNNEQFF.

The chain uses TRBV7-6 and TRBJ2-5; TRBD2 aligns across 12 bases. Germline V CDR1 and CDR2: SGHVS, FNYEAQ. J was trimmed by 4 bases and V by 4 bases; bases with no gene match: 4. The CDR3 runs to 15 residues. The CDR3 reads CASSSRLAGVETQYF. In nucleotides, the CDR3 is TGTGCCAGCAGCTCTCGACTAGCGGGAGTAGAGACCCAGTACTTC.

This chain joins TRBV28 and TRBJ2-5; 8 bases are a match to TRBD2. CDR3 length: 13 amino acids. The germline V gene has CDR1 MDHEN and CDR2 SYDVKM. J gave up 5 bases and V 7 bases, and 6 bases lay outside the gene matches. The CDR3 is CASKTGGVETQYF. CDR3 in DNA: TGTGCCAGCAAGACGGGAGGGGTCGAGACCCAGTACTTC.

The chain links TRBV19 to TRBJ2-2; TRBD2 might be the D (6 bases). CDR1 LNHDA and CDR2 SQIVND come from the germline V gene (reference sequence). This CDR3 is built from 15 residues. Trimming pared 9 bases from V and 4 bases from J, leaving 18 bases between. CDR3 sequence: CASHGGGRATGELFF. CDR3 nucleotides: TGTGCCAGCCACGGTGGGGGGAGAGCCACCGGGGAGCTGTTTTTT. The complete variable domain, with remaining parts taken from reference TRBV19 and TRBJ2-2, reads DGGITQSPKYLFRKEGQNVTLSCEQNLNHDAMYWYRQDPGQGLRLIYYSQIVNDFQKGDIAEGYSVSREKKESFPLTVTSAQKNPTAFYLCASHGGGRATGELFFGEGSRLTVL.

The chain recombines TRBV18 with TRBJ2-7; D possibly corresponds to TRBD2 (6 bases). From germline, CDR1 is KGHSH and CDR2 LQKENI. Trimming removed 6 bases at V and 8 bases at J, with 17 bases between. The CDR3 consists of 13 residues. The CDR3 reads CASSRSGAGKQYF. The CDR3 coding sequence is TGTGCCAGCTCCCGGTCGGGAGCAGGAAAGCAGTACTTC.

The chain couples TRBV30 to TRBJ2-5; unclear D gene. Germline-derived CDR1 and CDR2 are GTSNPN and SVGIG (reference sequence). V was cut by 7 bases and J by 7 bases, with 19 bases left in between. The CDR3 has 13 residues. CDR3 nucleotides: TGTGCCTCGATGAATGGCGACACGTTGACCCAGTACTTC. Translating gives CASMNGDTLTQYF.

The chain combines TRBV19 with TRBJ2-1; unclear D gene. Deletions cut 4 bases from V and 9 bases from J, with 10 bases between. The CDR3 sequence is 12 residues long. Germline lookup yields CDR1 LNHDA and CDR2 SQIVND (reference sequence). The CDR3 DNA reads as TGTGCCAGTAGTACAGGCGGAACTGAGCAGTTCTTC. As protein: CASSTGGTEQFF.

J is TRBJ2-2 and V is TRBV28, with unresolved D. The germline V gene encodes CDR1 MDHEN and CDR2 SYDVKM. Trimming took 5 bases from V and 1 from J, leaving 11 bases between them. This CDR3 has 15 residues. The CDR3 protein is CASSPLDENTGELFF. The CDR3 region has the DNA TGTGCCAGCAGTCCGTTAGATGAGAACACCGGGGAGCTGTTTTTT.

The chain is built from TRBV19 and TRBJ2-6; no reliable D call. Germline CDR1 LNHDA, CDR2 SQIVND (reference sequence). V was cut by 4 bases and J by 0 bases, with 10 bases left in between. The CDR3 spans 16 residues. CDR3 loop: CASSRLWSSGANVLTF. CDR3 DNA: TGTGCCAGTAGTAGATTATGGAGCTCTGGGGCCAACGTCCTGACTTTC.

The V gene is TRBV19, the J gene TRBJ1-2, with unresolved D. The V gene's germline CDR1 is LNHDA and CDR2 SQIVND (reference sequence). The CDR3 sequence is 12 residues long. V lost 5 bases to trimming and J lost 8 bases, with 12 bases between them. In nucleotides, the CDR3 is TGTGCCAGTAGTTGGTCCAGTTGGGGCTACACCTTC. Its protein is CASSWSSWGYTF. Based on the CDR3 plus reference TRBV19 and TRBJ1-2, the full variable domain is DGGITQSPKYLFRKEGQNVTLSCEQNLNHDAMYWYRQDPGQGLRLIYYSQIVNDFQKGDIAEGYSVSREKKESFPLTVTSAQKNPTAFYLCASSWSSWGYTFGSGTRLTVV.

The V call is TRBV5-5, the J call TRBJ2-7; D not resolved. Trimming took 4 bases from V and 3 from J, leaving 11 bases between them. Per the germline V gene, CDR1 is SGHKS and CDR2 is YYEKEE (reference sequence). The CDR3 length is 13 residues. The CDR3 region has the DNA TGTGCCAGCAGCCCGGCGGTTCACTACGAGCAGTACTTC. This codes for CASSPAVHYEQYF.

A few counts support this clone. The chain joins TRBV7-2 to TRBJ2-4; no definite D call. The CDR3 has 14 amino acids. The V gene lost 6 bases and the J gene lost 1 base, with 10 bases spanning the gap. Germline V gene sequence: CDR1 SGHTA, CDR2 FQGNSA. CDR3 in DNA: TGTGCCAGCAGACTGGATGGGGCCAAAAACATTCAGTACTTC. This gives the protein CASRLDGAKNIQYF.

The sample holds a few counts of this clone. The chain joins TRBV12-3 or TRBV12-4 to TRBJ2-1; D is perhaps TRBD1 (6 bases). Trimming removed 5 bases at V and 7 bases at J, with 9 bases between. This CDR3 spans 12 amino acids. The DNA for the CDR3 is TGTGCCAGCAGTCCTCAGGGGAATGAGCAGTTCTTC. This translates into CASSPQGNEQFF.

This chain joins TRBV5-5 and TRBJ1-4; no clear D. Germline V gene sequence: CDR1 SGHKS, CDR2 YYEKEE (reference sequence). V was pared by 1 base and J by 2 bases, with 6 bases between. This CDR3 contains 14 residues. In nucleotides, the CDR3 is TGTGCCAGCAGCTTGAGGGCGACTAATGAAAAACTGTTTTTT. Translation: CASSLRATNEKLFF.

The V and J genes are TRBV2 and TRBJ2-5, with no clear D. Germline CDR1 and CDR2: SNHLY and FYNNEI. The CDR3 is 10 residues long. V lost 7 bases and J 4 bases, leaving 4 bases between the germline ends. Here the CDR3 DNA reads TGTGCCAGCATCCGAGAGACCCAGTACTTC. It is translated as CASIRETQYF.

The chain is built from TRBV6-5 and TRBJ2-7; either TRBD1 or TRBD2 may fit D (5 bases each). Germline CDR1 and CDR2: MNHEY and SVGAGI. Trimming took off 6 bases at V and 1 base at J, with 13 bases between the two ends. The CDR3 sequence is 14 residues long. For the CDR3, the DNA is TGTGCCAGCAGGACAGAGGGTTCATCCTACGAGCAGTACTTC. It translates to CASRTEGSSYEQYF.

V and J are TRBV19 and TRBJ2-7; maybe TRBD1 (5 bases). The CDR3 runs 14 residues. V dropped 6 bases and J dropped 0 bases, with 12 bases sitting between them. Germline assignment: CDR1 LNHDA and CDR2 SQIVND (reference sequence). In nucleotides, the CDR3 is TGTGCCAGTAGCGCTACAGGACCCTCCTACGAGCAGTACTTC. This codes for CASSATGPSYEQYF.

The CDR3 is CASSQDYETAYEQYF. In DNA form, the CDR3 reads TGCGCCAGCAGCCAAGACTACGAGACAGCCTACGAGCAGTACTTC. J is TRBJ2-7 and V is TRBV4-3; maybe TRBD1 (5 bases). Trimming left V 0 bases short and J 2 bases short, with 11 bases between. The CDR3 spans 15 residues. Germline V gene lookup returns CDR1 LGHNA and CDR2 YSLEER.

This chain links TRBV27 with TRBJ2-5; TRBD2 aligns across 11 bases. The germline V gene encodes CDR1 MNHEY and CDR2 SMNVEV (reference sequence). The CDR3 covers 16 residues. V lost 5 bases to trimming and J lost 2 bases; unmatched junction nucleotides: 7. CDR3 residues: CASSEGTSGIQETQYF. CDR3 DNA sequence: TGTGCCAGCAGTGAAGGGACTAGCGGTATACAAGAGACCCAGTACTTC.

This clone showed up just once. The chain combines TRBV19 with TRBJ2-2; no firm D call. Between the trimmed V and J ends, which lost 10 bases and 2 bases, there was a span of 20 bases. Germline CDR1 reads LNHDA; CDR2 reads SQIVND (reference sequence). There are 16 residues in the CDR3. The CDR3 loop is CAISAGFTINTGELFF. The CDR3 DNA sequence: TGTGCCATATCCGCCGGATTCACGATTAACACCGGGGAGCTGTTTTTT.

V usage is TRBV30 and J usage is TRBJ1-5; tentative D call: TRBD1 (6 bases). The CDR3 totals 15 residues. With 3 bases removed from V and 0 bases from J, the gap between germline ends came to 12 bases. Germline lookup yields CDR1 GTSNPN and CDR2 SVGIG (reference sequence). CDR3 DNA: TGTGCCTGGAGCTCCACAGGGTCTAGCAATCAGCCCCAGCATTTT. Protein sequence: CAWSSTGSSNQPQHF.

The V gene is TRBV4-2, the J gene TRBJ2-7; D is ambiguous. Germline CDR1 is LGHNA and CDR2 is YNFKEQ. The CDR3 length is 14 residues. Trimming removed 2 bases at V and 0 bases at J, with 8 bases between. The CDR3 sequence: CASSQSRTSYEQYF. In nucleotides, the CDR3 is TGTGCCAGCAGCCAATCAAGGACCTCCTACGAGCAGTACTTC.